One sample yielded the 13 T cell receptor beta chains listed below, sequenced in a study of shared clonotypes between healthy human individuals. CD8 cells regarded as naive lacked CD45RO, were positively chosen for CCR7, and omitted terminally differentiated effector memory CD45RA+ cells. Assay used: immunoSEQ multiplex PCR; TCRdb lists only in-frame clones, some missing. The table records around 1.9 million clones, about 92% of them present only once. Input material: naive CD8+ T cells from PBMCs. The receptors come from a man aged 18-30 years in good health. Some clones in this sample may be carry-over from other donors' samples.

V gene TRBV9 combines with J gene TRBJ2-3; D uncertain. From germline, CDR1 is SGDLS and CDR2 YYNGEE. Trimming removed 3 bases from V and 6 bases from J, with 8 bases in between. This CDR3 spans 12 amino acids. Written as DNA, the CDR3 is TGTGCCAGCAGCGAGCAAGGGGATACGCAGTATTTT. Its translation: CASSEQGDTQYF.

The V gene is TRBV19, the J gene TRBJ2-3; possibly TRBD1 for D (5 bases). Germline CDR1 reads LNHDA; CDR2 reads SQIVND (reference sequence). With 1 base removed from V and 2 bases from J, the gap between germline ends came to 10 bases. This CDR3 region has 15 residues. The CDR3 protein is CASSIGGRPTDTQYF. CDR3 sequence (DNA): TGTGCCAGTAGTATAGGGGGCAGACCCACAGATACGCAGTATTTT.

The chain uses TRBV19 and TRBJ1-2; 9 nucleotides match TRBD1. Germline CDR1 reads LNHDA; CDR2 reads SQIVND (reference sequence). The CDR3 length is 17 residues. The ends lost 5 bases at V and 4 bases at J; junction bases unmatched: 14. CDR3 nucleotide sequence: TGTGCCAGTAGTCCAAGGGGCCCGGACAGGGGACTCTATGGCTACACCTTC. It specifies CASSPRGPDRGLYGYTF.

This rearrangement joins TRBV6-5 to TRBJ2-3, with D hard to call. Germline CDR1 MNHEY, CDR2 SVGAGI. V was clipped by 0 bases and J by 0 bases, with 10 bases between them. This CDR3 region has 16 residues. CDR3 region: CASSYSWRASTDTQYF. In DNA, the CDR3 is TGTGCCAGCAGTTACTCTTGGCGAGCTAGCACAGATACGCAGTATTTT.

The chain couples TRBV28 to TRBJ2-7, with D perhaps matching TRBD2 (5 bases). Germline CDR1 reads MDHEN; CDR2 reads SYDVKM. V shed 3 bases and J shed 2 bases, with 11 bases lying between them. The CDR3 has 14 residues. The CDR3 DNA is TGTGCCAGCAGTTTCATGGGAGAAGCCTACGAGCAGTACTTC. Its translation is CASSFMGEAYEQYF. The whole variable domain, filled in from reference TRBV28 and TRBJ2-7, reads DVKVTQSSRYLVKRTGEKVFLECVQDMDHENMFWYRQDPGLGLRLIYFSYDVKMKEKGDIPEGYSVSREKKERFSLILESASTNQTSMYLCASSFMGEAYEQYFGPGTRLTVT.

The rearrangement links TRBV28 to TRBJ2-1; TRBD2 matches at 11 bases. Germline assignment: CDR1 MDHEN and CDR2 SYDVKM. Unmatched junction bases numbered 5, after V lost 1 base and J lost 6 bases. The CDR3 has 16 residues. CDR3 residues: CASSLLLAGEPNEQFF. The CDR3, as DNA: TGTGCCAGCAGTTTATTACTAGCGGGAGAACCCAATGAGCAGTTCTTC.

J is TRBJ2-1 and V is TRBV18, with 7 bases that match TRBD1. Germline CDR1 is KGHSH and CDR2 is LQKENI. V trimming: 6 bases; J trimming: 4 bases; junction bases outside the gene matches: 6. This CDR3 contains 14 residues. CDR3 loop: CASSQLDRYNEQFF. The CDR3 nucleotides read TGTGCCAGCTCCCAATTGGACAGGTACAATGAGCAGTTCTTC. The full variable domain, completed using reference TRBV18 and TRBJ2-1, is NAGVMQNPRHLVRRRGQEARLRCSPMKGHSHVYWYRQLPEEGLKFMVYLQKENIIDESGMPKERFSAEFPKEGPSILRIQQVVRGDSAAYFCASSQLDRYNEQFFGPGTRLTVL.

The CDR3 loop is CASSDRTSGNTGELFF. The DNA of the CDR3 is TGTGCCAGCAGTGATCGGACTAGCGGGAACACCGGGGAGCTGTTTTTT. The chain carries TRBV2 and TRBJ2-2; the match to TRBD2 covers 10 bases. This CDR3 spans 16 amino acids. Germline loops: CDR1 SNHLY, CDR2 FYNNEI. V shed 3 bases, J shed 1 base, and the junction held 2 bases outside the gene matches. Full variable domain (remainder filled in from reference TRBV2 and TRBJ2-2): EPEVTQTPSHQVTQMGQEVILRCVPISNHLYFYWYRQILGQKVEFLVSFYNNEISEKSEIFDDQFSVERPDGSNFTLKIRSTKLEDSAMYFCASSDRTSGNTGELFFGEGSRLTVL.

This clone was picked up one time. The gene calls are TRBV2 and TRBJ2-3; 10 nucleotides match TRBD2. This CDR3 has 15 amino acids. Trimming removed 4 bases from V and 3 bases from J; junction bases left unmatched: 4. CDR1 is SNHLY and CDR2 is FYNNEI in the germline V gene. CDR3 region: CASSALAGATDTQYF. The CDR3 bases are TGTGCCAGCAGTGCTCTAGCGGGAGCGACAGATACGCAGTATTTT.

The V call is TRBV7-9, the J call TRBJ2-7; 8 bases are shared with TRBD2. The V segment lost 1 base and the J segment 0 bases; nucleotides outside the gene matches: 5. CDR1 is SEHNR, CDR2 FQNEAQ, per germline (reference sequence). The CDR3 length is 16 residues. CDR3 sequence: CASSLGPAGASYEQYF. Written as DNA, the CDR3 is TGTGCCAGCAGCTTAGGTCCAGCGGGAGCCTCCTACGAGCAGTACTTC. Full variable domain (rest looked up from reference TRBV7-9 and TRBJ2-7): DTGVSQNPRHKITKRGQNVTFRCDPISEHNRLYWYRQTLGQGPEFLTYFQNEAQLEKSRLLSDRFSAERPKGSFSTLEIQRTEQGDSAMYLCASSLGPAGASYEQYFGPGTRLTVT.

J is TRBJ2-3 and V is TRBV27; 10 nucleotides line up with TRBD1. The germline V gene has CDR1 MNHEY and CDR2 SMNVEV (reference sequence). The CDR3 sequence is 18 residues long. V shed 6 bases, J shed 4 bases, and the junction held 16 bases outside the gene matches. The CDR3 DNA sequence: TGTGCCAGCAGCCTATCACCGGGGACAGGGGTCGGGGCAGATACGCAGTATTTT. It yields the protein CASSLSPGTGVGADTQYF.

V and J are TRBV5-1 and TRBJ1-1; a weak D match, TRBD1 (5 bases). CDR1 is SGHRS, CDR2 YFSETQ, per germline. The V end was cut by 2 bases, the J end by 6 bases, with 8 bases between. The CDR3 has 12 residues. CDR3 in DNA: TGCGCCAGCAGCTTCGGGGGGTCTGAAGCTTTCTTT. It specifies CASSFGGSEAFF.

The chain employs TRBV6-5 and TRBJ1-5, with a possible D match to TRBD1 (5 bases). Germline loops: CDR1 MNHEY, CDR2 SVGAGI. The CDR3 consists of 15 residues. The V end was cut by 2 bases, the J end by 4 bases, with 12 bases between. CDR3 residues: CASSYSGAQNQPQHF. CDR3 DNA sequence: TGTGCCAGCAGTTACAGCGGGGCACAAAATCAGCCCCAGCATTTT.